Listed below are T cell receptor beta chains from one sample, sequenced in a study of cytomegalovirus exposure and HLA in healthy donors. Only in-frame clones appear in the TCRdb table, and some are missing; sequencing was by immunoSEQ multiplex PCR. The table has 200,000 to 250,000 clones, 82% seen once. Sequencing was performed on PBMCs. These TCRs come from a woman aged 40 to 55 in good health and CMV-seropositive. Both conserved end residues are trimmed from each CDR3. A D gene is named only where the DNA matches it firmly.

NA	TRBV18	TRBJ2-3	ASSPGGAGDTQY
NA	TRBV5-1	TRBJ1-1	ASSLNNMNTEAF
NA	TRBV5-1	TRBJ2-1	ASSPGSGDSYNEQF
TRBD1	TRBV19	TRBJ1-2	ASSIPTGGSYGYT
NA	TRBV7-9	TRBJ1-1	ASSLWVRGGTEAF
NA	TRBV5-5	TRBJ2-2	ASSLGQGGLTSGELF
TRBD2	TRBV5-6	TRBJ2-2	ASSLLAGGLGMGTGELF
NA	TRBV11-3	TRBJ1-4	ASSLGTVEREKLF
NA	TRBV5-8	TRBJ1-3	ASSFEYPTVSGNTIY
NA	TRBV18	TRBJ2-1	ASSPVHPSYNEQF
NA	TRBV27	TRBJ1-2	ASSLPRSHLTTNYGYT
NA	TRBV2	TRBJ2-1	ASTLDASYNEQF
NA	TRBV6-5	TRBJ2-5	ASSEDTVSQY
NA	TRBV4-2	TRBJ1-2	ASSQDRGGTGIYGYT
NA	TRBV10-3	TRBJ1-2	AIQREGRYT
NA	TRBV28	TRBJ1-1	ASRRQLETEAF
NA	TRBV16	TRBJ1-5	ASSQRSNQPQH
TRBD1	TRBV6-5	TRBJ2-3	ASSYRGRGNADTQY
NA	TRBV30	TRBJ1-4	AWRGGGALNEKLF
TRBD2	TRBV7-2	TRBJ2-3	ASSSGLVADTQY
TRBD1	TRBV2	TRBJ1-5	ASRGGTGDQPQH
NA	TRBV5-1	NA	ASTPDPGGISYEQY
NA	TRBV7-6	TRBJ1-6	ASSLGSGGTGSPLH
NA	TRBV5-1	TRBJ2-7	ASSLGPGSEQY
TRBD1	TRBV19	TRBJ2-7	ASTRTGTGFPYEQY
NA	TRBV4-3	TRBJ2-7	ASSQDLQGPTYEQY
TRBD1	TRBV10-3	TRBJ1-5	AISATGGLDNQPQH
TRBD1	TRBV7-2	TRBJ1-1	ASSLEATGGRTEAF
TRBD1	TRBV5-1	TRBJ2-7	ASKVDRTGNYEQY
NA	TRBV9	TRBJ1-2	ASSARGGPQDIDYGYT
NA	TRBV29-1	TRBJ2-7	SGAPDGSLEQY
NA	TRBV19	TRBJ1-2	ASSSPPQGFGGYT
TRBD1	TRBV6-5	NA	ASRTSGQGSYEQY
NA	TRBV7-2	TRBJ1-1	ASSLNG
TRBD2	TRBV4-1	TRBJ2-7	ASSQSVASGDIEQY
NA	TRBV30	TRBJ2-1	AWEVGFEQF
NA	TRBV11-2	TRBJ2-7	ASTTGYEQY
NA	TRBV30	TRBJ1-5	AWSYNGLKSGQPQH
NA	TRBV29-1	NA	SVEKGYPYEQY
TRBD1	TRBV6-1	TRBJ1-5	ASRLTGADQPQH
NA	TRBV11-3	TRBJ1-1	ASSWGRVPNTEAF
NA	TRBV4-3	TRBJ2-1	ASSQTGYNEQF
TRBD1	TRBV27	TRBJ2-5	ASSTGTGAGETQY
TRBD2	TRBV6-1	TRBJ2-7	ASASLAGGPRKQY
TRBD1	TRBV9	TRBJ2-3	ASSENPRTGEDTDTQY
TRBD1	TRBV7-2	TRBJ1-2	ASSPPTGFYGYT
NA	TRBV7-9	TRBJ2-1	ASSSDKKLNNEQF
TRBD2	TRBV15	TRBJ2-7	ATSSGLAGGPYEQY
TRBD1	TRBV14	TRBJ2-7	ASSPTGTHPY
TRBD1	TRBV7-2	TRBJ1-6	ASSLVRDRGLSPLH
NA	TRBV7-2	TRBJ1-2	ASSPAGGSYGYT